This T cell receptor (beta chain) was obtained from a study of T cells in Graves' hyperthyroidism and ophthalmopathy. Germline loops: CDR1 LGHDT, CDR2 YNNKEL (reference sequence). V shed 3 bases and J 5 bases; nucleotides not matched to a gene: 5. CDR3 size: 17 residues. There are many counts of this clonotype. There were TCR beta CDR3 regions amplified from RNA transcripts. First-round RT-PCR targeting the TCR CDR3 was performed with the HTBI primer set. Using its own MiXCR run on the multiplex PCR reads, TCRdb lists one record per CDR3 protein. The sample consists of 350,000 or so distinct CDR3 sequences, 15% to 20% of them appearing once.

The clonotype was recovered from a woman between 50 and 59 years old with Graves' hyperthyroidism. The sample consisted of blood. The chain has TRBV3-1 and TRBJ2-3; 16 nucleotides align to TRBD2. CDR3 amino acids: CASSQGLAGGRGDTQYF. The CDR3 DNA reads TGTGCCAGCAGCCAGGGACTAGCGGGAGGGCGGGGAGATACGCAGTATTTT.